These T cell receptor beta chains were read from a single sample in a study of blood T cell repertoires in COVID-19. Sequencing was performed with immunoSEQ multiplex PCR; in TCRdb, only in-frame clones are kept and a portion is missing. The sample contains roughly 250,000 clones, about 85% of which appear only once. Sequenced input: peripheral blood. Source of these receptors: a human donor with COVID-19, enrolled during active disease. The donor label of this sample is uncertain. Both conserved end residues are part of each CDR3. D genes are given only for firm matches. Size values are once, few and many counts, or a class for expanded clones, and some rows have none.

abundance: .
j_gene: TRBJ2-2
v_gene: TRBV2
d_gene: TRBD1
CDR3nt: TGTGCCAGTTCGACAGGGTCCGCCGGGGAGCTGTTTTTT
CDR3aa: CASSTGSAGELFF

abundance: .
j_gene: TRBJ1-1
v_gene: TRBV9
d_gene: .
CDR3nt: TGTGCCAGCAGCGTGCGGGAGATGAACACTGAAGCTTTCTTT
CDR3aa: CASSVREMNTEAFF

abundance: .
j_gene: TRBJ1-2
v_gene: TRBV7-8
d_gene: .
CDR3nt: TGTGCCAGCAGCCCCCGGACAGCGACAAACTATGGCTACACCTTC
CDR3aa: CASSPRTATNYGYTF

abundance: .
j_gene: TRBJ2-2
v_gene: TRBV3-1/TRBV3-2
d_gene: .
CDR3nt: TGTGCCAGCAGCCAAGGAGGAGGGGGCTGGGGCGGGGAGCTGTTTTTT
CDR3aa: CASSQGGGGWGGELFF

abundance: .
j_gene: TRBJ2-1
v_gene: TRBV7-2
d_gene: TRBD2
CDR3nt: TGTGCCAGCAGCTTGGGGACTAGCGGGGGTGAGCAGTTCTTC
CDR3aa: CASSLGTSGGEQFF

abundance: .
j_gene: TRBJ2-3
v_gene: TRBV19
d_gene: TRBD2
CDR3nt: TGTGCCAGTAGTTATGAGGGCGGGGGGCCAGATACGCAGTATTTT
CDR3aa: CASSYEGGGPDTQYF

abundance: .
j_gene: TRBJ2-4
v_gene: TRBV28
d_gene: .
CDR3nt: TGTGCCAGCAGGTCAGGGTTAGTTCAGTACTTC
CDR3aa: CASRSGLVQYF

abundance: .
j_gene: TRBJ1-1
v_gene: TRBV2
d_gene: .
CDR3nt: TGTGCCACCAATTTGAACACTGAAGCTTTCTTT
CDR3aa: CATNLNTEAFF

abundance: once
j_gene: TRBJ2-4
v_gene: TRBV2
d_gene: .
CDR3nt: TGTGCCAGCAGTACCGGGACAGCGGGCAACATTCAGTACTTC
CDR3aa: CASSTGTAGNIQYF

abundance: .
j_gene: TRBJ1-3
v_gene: TRBV5-6
d_gene: .
CDR3nt: TGTGCCAGCAGCATTGGCGACGGGCGGGCTGGAAACACCATATATTTT
CDR3aa: CASSIGDGRAGNTIYF

abundance: .
j_gene: TRBJ1-1
v_gene: TRBV29-1
d_gene: .
CDR3nt: TGCAGCGTCAGCAACAGGGCCGAAAACACTGAAGCTTTCTTT
CDR3aa: CSVSNRAENTEAFF

abundance: few
j_gene: TRBJ2-7
v_gene: TRBV5-1
d_gene: .
CDR3nt: TGCGCCAGCAGCTTTAACACGGGAGAGAAGAACGAGCAGTACTTC
CDR3aa: CASSFNTGEKNEQYF

abundance: .
j_gene: TRBJ1-5
v_gene: TRBV6-5
d_gene: TRBD1
CDR3nt: TGTGCCAGCAGTTCTATCTCCGGGACAGGGCCACGGCCCCAGCATTTT
CDR3aa: CASSSISGTGPRPQHF